The clone carrying this T cell receptor (beta chain) was picked up a small number of times. The entry originates in a study of T-cell reconstitution after alpha-beta-depleted transplantation in children. Trimming took 0 bases from V and 8 from J, leaving 12 bases between them. Germline assignment: CDR1 SGDLS and CDR2 YYNGEE. The CDR3 runs to 14 residues. Unique molecular identifiers tagged the TCRbeta library. TCRdb reanalysed the PCR reads using MiXCR and keeps one entry per CDR3 protein. The table includes some 840,000 distinct CDR3 sequences, about 15% detected once. The rearrangement uses TRBV9 and TRBJ2-1; tentatively, D is TRBD1 (6 bases). Sequencing used PBMCs, mostly from graft donor cells, obtained 360 days after TCRalphabeta/CD19-depleted stem cell transplant. This TCR came from a male patient under 18 who had a stem cell transplant for acute lymphoblastic leukemia, so the T cells may come from the graft donor. The CDR3 loop reads CASSVVRRGYEQFF. As DNA, the CDR3 is TGTGCCAGCAGCGTAGTCCGCAGGGGTTATGAGCAGTTCTTC.